One sample yielded the 18 T cell receptor beta chains listed below, sequenced in a study of blood T cells in healthy people across ages. Next came a second PCR, run for about 7 to 11 cycles, which used a sample-barcoded 5' primer along with a J-beta primer mix. TCRdb reprocessed the 5' RACE reads via MiXCR and lists one record per CDR3 protein. Here the sample spans over a million distinct CDR3 sequences, more than 35% being singletons. Sequenced material: blood. The receptor set was obtained from a woman aged 60-70 years in good health.

The genes are TRBV11-2 and TRBJ2-4; D gene ambiguous. The germline V and J ends were trimmed by 5 bases and 14 bases, with 16 bases remaining between them. The germline V gene has CDR1 SGHAT and CDR2 FQNNGV. The CDR3 runs 12 residues. CDR3 in amino acids: CASSPAGNEKYF. The CDR3, as DNA: TGTGCCAGCAGCCCTGCAGGAAACGAGAAGTACTTC.

The rearrangement joins TRBV3-1 to TRBJ2-7, with 11 bases aligning to TRBD2. The CDR3 extends over 15 amino acids. V dropped 4 bases and J dropped 3; count of bases not matched to a gene: 5. Germline lookup yields CDR1 LGHDT and CDR2 YNNKEL (reference sequence). The CDR3 spells CASSPTSGRDYEQYF. CDR3 nucleotide sequence: TGTGCCAGCAGCCCTACTAGCGGGAGAGACTACGAGCAGTACTTC.

There are a few counts of this clonotype. This chain joins TRBV6-2 or TRBV6-3 and TRBJ2-7; 12 bases fit TRBD2. V lost 5 bases and J lost 5; bases outside the gene matches: 4. The CDR3 has 14 amino acids. The germline V gene has CDR1 MNHEY and CDR2 SVGEGT. The CDR3, as DNA: TGTGCCAGCAGTCGACTAGCGGGAGTTCACGAGCAGTACTTC. Translating gives CASSRLAGVHEQYF.

This clonotype was recorded a few times. The V gene is TRBV12-3 or TRBV12-4, the J gene TRBJ2-1; TRBD1 matches at 9 bases. This CDR3 comprises 17 residues. V shed 4 bases, J shed 6 bases, and the junction held 13 bases outside the gene matches. The CDR3 sequence is CASSSKTGTGLINEQFF. Written as DNA, the CDR3 is TGTGCCAGCAGTTCAAAGACCGGGACAGGGTTGATCAATGAGCAGTTCTTC.

The CDR3 sequence: CAISECQGAPYEQYF. CDR3 DNA sequence: TGTGCCATCAGTGAGTGCCAGGGAGCTCCCTACGAGCAGTACTTC. V gene TRBV10-3 combines with J gene TRBJ2-7; D is tentatively TRBD1 or TRBD2 (5 bases each). V lost 1 base and J lost 2, with 12 bases in between. The CDR3 has 15 amino acids. In germline, CDR1 is ENHRY, CDR2 SYGVKD.

This clonotype was counted between two and nine times. This rearrangement joins TRBV20-1 to TRBJ2-5; the match to TRBD2 covers 11 bases. This CDR3 has 18 amino acids. Germline-derived CDR1 and CDR2 are DFQATT and SNEGSKA (reference sequence). V was clipped by 0 bases and J by 2 bases; unmatched bases: 11. CDR3 loop: CSARDVLAGGSIQETQYF. The CDR3 coding sequence is TGCAGTGCTAGAGATGTGCTAGCGGGAGGCAGTATTCAAGAGACCCAGTACTTC.

The chain employs TRBV28 and TRBJ2-5; D remains ambiguous. CDR3 length: 13 residues. V shed 6 bases and J shed 2 bases, with 10 bases lying between them. Germline V gives CDR1 MDHEN, CDR2 SYDVKM. The CDR3 DNA sequence: TGTGCCAGCAGGTTTAGAGGACAAGAGACCCAGTACTTC. This translates into CASRFRGQETQYF.

Only a few counts were recorded for this clonotype. V gene TRBV4-1 combines with J gene TRBJ2-5; 8 bases match TRBD2. Trimming at V came to 0 bases and at J to 5 bases, leaving 5 bases not matched to a gene. Germline V gene sequence: CDR1 MGHRA, CDR2 YSYEKL. The CDR3 spans 15 residues. The CDR3 loop is CASSQESGRGETQYF. The CDR3, as DNA: TGCGCCAGCAGCCAAGAGAGCGGGAGAGGTGAGACCCAGTACTTC.

This sequence joins TRBV20-1 and TRBJ2-3, with TRBD1 identical over 8 bases. Germline V lookup: CDR1 DFQATT, CDR2 SNEGSKA (reference sequence). This CDR3 is 12 amino acids long. Here the CDR3 reads CRVTGVADTQYF. CDR3 nucleotides: TGCAGGGTGACAGGGGTCGCAGATACGCAGTATTTT.

This clonotype came up a few times. V is TRBV9 and J is TRBJ1-4; D remains ambiguous. V lost 2 bases and J 4 bases, leaving 3 bases between the germline ends. Looked up from germline, CDR1 is SGDLS and CDR2 is YYNGEE. The CDR3 loop spans 12 amino acids. In DNA, the CDR3 is TGTGCCAGCAGCGTGAATAATGAAAAACTGTTTTTT. This translates into CASSVNNEKLFF.

The V and J genes are TRBV29-1 and TRBJ1-6, with D possibly TRBD1 on 6 matching bases. Germline lookup yields CDR1 SQVTM and CDR2 ANQGSEA. The CDR3 totals 13 residues. Trimming shortened V by 7 bases and J by 7 bases, and 14 bases separated the two germline ends. The CDR3: CSAGQSLNSPLHF. CDR3 bases: TGCAGCGCAGGACAGTCGTTAAATTCACCCCTCCACTTT.

This clonotype turned up a few times. The chain links TRBV25-1 to TRBJ2-4; D perhaps matches TRBD2 (6 bases). Germline V lookup: CDR1 MGHDK, CDR2 SYGVNS. The CDR3 consists of 17 residues. Trimming removed 3 bases from V and 8 bases from J, with 23 bases in between. The CDR3 loop reads CASSEDRSPGPGDIQYF. The CDR3 region has the DNA TGTGCCAGCAGTGAGGATAGGAGCCCTGGACCGGGGGACATTCAGTACTTC.

CDR3 sequence reads: CAGGTVAGYGYTF. The CDR3, as DNA: TGTGCCGGCGGAACAGTGGCTGGTTATGGCTACACCTTC. The J gene is TRBJ1-2, the V gene TRBV27; D gene unclear. Germline lookup yields CDR1 MNHEY and CDR2 SMNVEV (reference sequence). V was trimmed by 11 bases and J by 5 bases, leaving 18 bases between them. CDR3 size: 13 residues.

This clonotype has more than one count but fewer than ten. The J gene is TRBJ2-7, the V gene TRBV21-1; the table's D gene call, TRBD2, was not cross checked with the DNA. TRBV21-1 is termed a pseudogene. The length of the CDR3 is 15 residues. CDR3 sequence (DNA): TGTGCCAGCAGCTACGGACTAGCCCCGTCCTACGAGCAGTACTTC. Protein: CASSYGLAPSYEQYF.

This clonotype appeared a few times. V usage is TRBV20-1 and J usage is TRBJ1-3; D possibly corresponds to TRBD1 (5 bases). Per germline, CDR1 DFQATT and CDR2 SNEGSKA (reference sequence). Trimming cost V 6 bases and J 1 base, with 19 bases left between them. The CDR3 has 16 amino acids. CDR3 nucleotide sequence: TGCAGTGCGGGGGGTATACTCGGCGGATCTGGAAACACCATATATTTT. Protein: CSAGGILGGSGNTIYF.

There are a few counts of this clonotype. The chain links TRBV2 to TRBJ2-7; the match to TRBD2 covers 7 bases. V shed 2 bases and J 4 bases; nucleotides not matched to a gene: 14. CDR3 length: 17 residues. Per the germline V gene, CDR1 is SNHLY and CDR2 is FYNNEI. Here the CDR3 reads CASSEWGLAESWYEQYF. DNA of the CDR3: TGTGCCAGCAGTGAATGGGGTCTAGCGGAATCTTGGTACGAGCAGTACTTC.

In this sample, this clonotype turned up a few times. The gene calls are TRBV11-2 and TRBJ2-1; D is ambiguous. Trimming removed 3 bases at V and 0 bases at J, with 9 bases between. Germline lookup yields CDR1 SGHAT and CDR2 FQNNGV. This CDR3 contains 15 residues. CDR3 in DNA: TGTGCCAGCAGCTTTGGACCACTCTCCTACAATGAGCAGTTCTTC. Translating it yields CASSFGPLSYNEQFF.

This clonotype was detected only a few times. CDR3 bases: TGTGCCAGCAGTCTAACTAGCGGGACACGAGAGACCCAGTACTTC. Protein: CASSLTSGTRETQYF. The chain uses TRBV12-3 or TRBV12-4 and TRBJ2-5, with 10 bases fitting TRBD2. J gave up 4 bases and V 5 bases, and 7 bases lay outside the gene matches. The CDR3 consists of 15 residues.